A selection of T cell receptor beta chains follows, all from one sample in a study of graft-versus-host responses after intestinal transplantation. For these receptors, no antigen is known. This table comes from immunoSEQ multiplex PCR, and its TCRdb copy is limited to in-frame clones, with some not included. The sample carries tens of thousands of clones, approximately 91% recorded once. Specimen: unstimulated CD4+ T cells sorted from spleen or lymph node cells, collected before intestinal transplant. The receptors here all came from a human donor who received an intestinal transplant. Both conserved end residues are part of each CDR3. The D gene is left open where the match is weak. Part of the rows lack a size; the others show once, few, many or a class for expanded clones.

len: 16
v_gene: TRBV25-1
abundance: .
j_gene: TRBJ1-5
d_gene: TRBD1
CDR3nt: TGTGCCAGCAGTGCACCGGGACAGGAGGGGGGTCAGCCCCAGCATTTT
CDR3aa: CASSAPGQEGGQPQHF

len: 15
v_gene: TRBV6-1
abundance: .
j_gene: TRBJ2-4
d_gene: TRBD1
CDR3nt: TGTGCCAGCAGTGGGAAGGGACAGGGGGATGTCATTCAGTACTTC
CDR3aa: CASSGKGQGDVIQYF

len: 15
v_gene: TRBV30
abundance: once
j_gene: TRBJ2-7
d_gene: .
CDR3nt: TGTGCCTGGAGCCGGGAGAGGTCGATCTCCTACGAGCAGTACTTC
CDR3aa: CAWSRERSISYEQYF

len: 13
v_gene: TRBV6-4
abundance: once
j_gene: TRBJ1-5
d_gene: .
CDR3nt: TGTGCCAGCACCGGGGGTAGCAATCAGCCCCAGCATTTT
CDR3aa: CASTGGSNQPQHF

len: 17
v_gene: TRBV15
abundance: .
j_gene: TRBJ1-5
d_gene: TRBD1
CDR3nt: TGTGCCACCAGCAGACAAGGGACAGCTTATAGCAATCAGCCCCAGCATTTT
CDR3aa: CATSRQGTAYSNQPQHF

len: 13
v_gene: TRBV2
abundance: .
j_gene: TRBJ2-7
d_gene: TRBD1
CDR3nt: TGTGCCAGCAGGAGGACAGGGTGGGGGGAGCAGTACTTC
CDR3aa: CASRRTGWGEQYF

len: 11
v_gene: TRBV18
abundance: .
j_gene: TRBJ2-1
d_gene: TRBD2
CDR3nt: TGTGCCAGCTCGCCTGGACTAGCGGAGTTCTTC
CDR3aa: CASSPGLAEFF

len: 15
v_gene: TRBV28
abundance: .
j_gene: TRBJ2-4
d_gene: .
CDR3nt: TGTGCCAGCAGTTTATCGGGCCCCGCGGGTAACATTCAGTACTTC
CDR3aa: CASSLSGPAGNIQYF

len: 22
v_gene: TRBV2
abundance: .
j_gene: TRBJ1-2
d_gene: .
CDR3nt: TGTGCCAGCAGTGTAGCGACAGCTCCAGCAACCCACACGACAGGCGCTCAAGAGGGCTACACCTTC
CDR3aa: CASSVATAPATHTTGAQEGYTF

len: 10
v_gene: TRBV30
abundance: .
j_gene: TRBJ1-1
d_gene: .
CDR3nt: TGTGCCTGGGAACAGGTTGAAGCTTTCTTT
CDR3aa: CAWEQVEAFF

len: 12
v_gene: TRBV29-1
abundance: .
j_gene: TRBJ2-3
d_gene: .
CDR3nt: TGCAGCGTTGGACAGTGGGCAGATACGCAGTATTTT
CDR3aa: CSVGQWADTQYF

len: 13
v_gene: TRBV5-6
abundance: .
j_gene: TRBJ1-1
d_gene: .
CDR3nt: TGTGCCAGCAGCTTCACAGGGAACACTGAAGCTTTCTTT
CDR3aa: CASSFTGNTEAFF

len: 16
v_gene: TRBV28
abundance: .
j_gene: TRBJ1-5
d_gene: .
CDR3nt: TGTGCCAGCAGTACCGAACAGGGTAGGGGCAATCAGCCCCAGCATTTT
CDR3aa: CASSTEQGRGNQPQHF

len: 18
v_gene: TRBV5-8
abundance: .
j_gene: TRBJ2-1
d_gene: .
CDR3nt: TGTGCCAGCAGCCACGCGAGGGTTCTCTACCCTATTTACAATGAGCAGTTCTTC
CDR3aa: CASSHARVLYPIYNEQFF

len: 19
v_gene: TRBV27
abundance: .
j_gene: TRBJ2-6
d_gene: .
CDR3nt: TGTGCCAGCAGTTTAGTGGGCCCCTCTTTTGCTTCTGGGGCCAACGTCCTGACTTTC
CDR3aa: CASSLVGPSFASGANVLTF

len: 15
v_gene: TRBV18
abundance: .
j_gene: TRBJ1-6
d_gene: .
CDR3nt: TGTGCCAGCTCCCCGATAGAAGCCTATAATTCACCCCTCCACTTT
CDR3aa: CASSPIEAYNSPLHF

len: 14
v_gene: TRBV30
abundance: .
j_gene: TRBJ1-6
d_gene: .
CDR3nt: TGTGCCTCCCGGGGAGGGGGATATAATTCACCCCTCCACTTT
CDR3aa: CASRGGGYNSPLHF